Presented here are 30 T cell receptor beta chains from one specimen sequenced in a study of cytomegalovirus exposure and HLA in healthy donors. The PCR made use of 60 Vbeta and 13 Jbeta primers. Produced via immunoSEQ multiplex PCR; TCRdb's table is partial and in-frame only. The sample holds 150,000 to 200,000 clones, 65% to 85% seen once. Material for sequencing was PBMCs. These receptors originate from a young woman in good health and CMV-seropositive.

This chain links TRBV19 with TRBJ2-1; 10 bases agree with TRBD1. CDR3 length equals 15 residues. Trimming took 6 bases from V and 4 from J; bases not matched to a gene: 6. From germline, CDR1 is LNHDA and CDR2 SQIVND (reference sequence). The DNA for the CDR3 is TGTGCCAGTAGCTGGGACAGGGGAGGGTACAATGAGCAGTTCTTC. Translation gives CASSWDRGGYNEQFF.

The chain has TRBV7-2 and TRBJ2-5; 7 nucleotides agree with TRBD2. The CDR3 length is 14 residues. The germline V gene has CDR1 SGHTA and CDR2 FQGNSA. The junction had 8 bases not matched to a gene; V was cut back by 5 bases and J by 5 bases. Here the CDR3 reads CASSPPWEGETQYF. In DNA form, the CDR3 reads TGTGCCAGCAGCCCCCCCTGGGAGGGGGAGACCCAGTACTTC.

The chain uses TRBV11-2 and TRBJ1-1; the D gene is possibly TRBD1 (6 bases). V shed 5 bases and J shed 12 bases, with 13 bases lying between them. The CDR3 runs to 11 residues. CDR1 SGHAT and CDR2 FQNNGV come from the germline V gene. The CDR3 region is CASSEYRDTFF. CDR3 nucleotide sequence: TGTGCCAGCAGCGAATACAGGGATACTTTCTTT.

The chain recombines TRBV9 with TRBJ2-7; 10 bases are shared with TRBD2. The V segment lost 3 bases and the J segment 6 bases; nucleotides outside the gene matches: 6. Germline lookup yields CDR1 SGDLS and CDR2 YYNGEE. This CDR3 is built from 14 residues. The DNA for the CDR3 is TGTGCCAGCAGCGCCCTAGCGGGAGTAGGCGAGCAGTACTTC. It specifies CASSALAGVGEQYF.

This rearrangement joins TRBV28 to TRBJ2-1; 11 bases map to TRBD2. CDR1 is MDHEN and CDR2 is SYDVKM in the germline V gene. This CDR3 has 18 residues. V lost 3 bases and J lost 5; bases outside the gene matches: 12. The DNA of the CDR3 is TGTGCCAGCAGTTTTTCCTTCGCCGGGACTAGCGGAAACAATGAGCAGTTCTTC. It codes for CASSFSFAGTSGNNEQFF.

The chain uses TRBV6-6 and TRBJ2-3, with D maybe TRBD2 (6 bases). The CDR3 sequence is 13 residues long. CDR1 and CDR2 (germline): MNHNY, SVGAGI (reference sequence). Deletions cut 5 bases from V and 6 bases from J, with 12 bases between. The DNA for the CDR3 is TGTGCCAGCAGTCCCCGAGGGAGGGATACGCAGTATTTT. It is translated as CASSPRGRDTQYF.

The V gene is TRBV6-1, the J gene TRBJ2-4; 10 nucleotides align to TRBD2. Trimming took 3 bases from V and 8 from J; bases not matched to a gene: 10. Germline V gives CDR1 MNHNS, CDR2 SASEGT. The CDR3 totals 16 residues. The CDR3 coding sequence is TGTGCCAGCAGTGACCGGACTAGCGGAGGGAAGGACATTCAGTACTTC. Amino acid sequence: CASSDRTSGGKDIQYF.

J is TRBJ2-5 and V is TRBV2, with TRBD2 matching over 9 bases. CDR3 length: 17 amino acids. V lost 0 bases to trimming and J lost 5 bases; unmatched junction nucleotides: 10. Germline CDR1 reads SNHLY; CDR2 reads FYNNEI. CDR3 nucleotides: TGTGCCAGCAGTGAAGCGGGGATAGCGGGAGCCCTCGAGACCCAGTACTTC. Its translation is CASSEAGIAGALETQYF.

This clone was seen a few times. The rearrangement uses TRBV5-6 and TRBJ2-5; the D gene is possibly TRBD2 (5 bases). The CDR3 loop spans 12 amino acids. Deletions cut 6 bases from V and 5 bases from J, with 11 bases between. Germline CDR1 reads SGHDT; CDR2 reads YYEEEE. This CDR3 reads CASKERGETQYF. CDR3 sequence (DNA): TGTGCCAGCAAGGAAAGAGGGGAGACCCAGTACTTC.

V and J are TRBV6-1 and TRBJ2-3; D gene unclear. Germline-derived CDR1 and CDR2 are MNHNS and SASEGT. This CDR3 contains 10 residues. V was pared by 6 bases and J by 7 bases, with 5 bases between. The CDR3 is CASSLNTQYF. CDR3 coding DNA: TGTGCCAGCAGCCTTAATACGCAGTATTTT.

J is TRBJ2-1 and V is TRBV7-9; weak D call: TRBD1 (5 bases). CDR1 is SEHNR and CDR2 is FQNEAQ in the germline V gene (reference sequence). V lost 3 bases and J lost 7, with 7 bases in between. This CDR3 comprises 12 residues. The CDR3 spells CASSFKGNEQFF. CDR3 nucleotide sequence: TGTGCCAGCAGCTTTAAGGGGAATGAGCAGTTCTTC.

The chain has TRBV2 and TRBJ2-3; 12 nucleotides match TRBD2. Germline V gives CDR1 SNHLY, CDR2 FYNNEI. After removal of 6 bases from V and 1 base from J, the junction contained 11 bases not matched to a gene. The CDR3 runs 18 residues. CDR3 in DNA: TGTGCCAGCAGCCCCCGACTAGCGGGAGACTTGGGCACAGATACGCAGTATTTT. Translation: CASSPRLAGDLGTDTQYF.

The chain has TRBV10-3 and TRBJ2-6, with TRBD1 as a possible D gene (5 bases). The V gene lost 0 bases and the J gene lost 6 bases, with 9 bases spanning the gap. Germline CDR1 reads ENHRY; CDR2 reads SYGVKD. The length of the CDR3 is 15 residues. This CDR3 is CAISESTREANVLTF. The CDR3 DNA follows: TGTGCCATCAGTGAGTCTACCAGGGAGGCCAACGTCCTGACTTTC.

This clone was seen more than once but under ten times. This specimen includes other DNA sequences encoding the same CDR3. In DNA form, the CDR3 reads TGTGCCAGCAGTTACTCCCCGGGGAACACTGAAGCTTTCTTT. Translating gives CASSYSPGNTEAFF. The gene calls are TRBV6-5 and TRBJ1-1; D unresolved. This CDR3 has 14 amino acids. CDR1 and CDR2 (germline): MNHEY, SVGAGI. V lost 0 bases and J 1 base, leaving 6 bases between the germline ends.

V and J are TRBV28 and TRBJ2-7; possibly TRBD2 for D (6 bases). V dropped 6 bases and J dropped 4 bases, with 19 bases sitting between them. The germline V gene encodes CDR1 MDHEN and CDR2 SYDVKM. The CDR3 is 15 residues long. The CDR3 DNA is TGTGCCAGCAGCCACACTAGGAGGGGAAGTTACGAGCAGTACTTC. Amino acids: CASSHTRRGSYEQYF.

V is TRBV11-2 and J is TRBJ2-7, with D perhaps TRBD2 (6 bases). Per germline, CDR1 SGHAT and CDR2 FQNNGV. This CDR3 contains 13 residues. V shed 9 bases and J shed 3 bases, with 15 bases lying between them. This CDR3 is CASGGSLGYEQYF. The CDR3 nucleotides read TGTGCCAGTGGAGGGTCCCTGGGCTACGAGCAGTACTTC.

This clone was observed at least ten times. The chain links TRBV5-6 to TRBJ2-7; D might be TRBD2 (6 bases). Trimming stripped 4 bases from V and 0 bases from J, with 17 bases between. CDR1 is SGHDT, CDR2 YYEEEE, per germline. There are 16 residues in the CDR3. The CDR3 loop reads CASSPRGSGSSYEQYF. As DNA, the CDR3 is TGTGCCAGCAGCCCCCGCGGTAGCGGAAGCTCCTACGAGCAGTACTTC.

This chain links TRBV5-1 with TRBJ1-4, with D possibly being TRBD1 (5 bases). The CDR3 is made up of 14 amino acids. V was cut by 1 base and J by 7 bases, with 11 bases left in between. Germline V CDR1 and CDR2: SGHRS, YFSETQ. DNA of the CDR3: TGCGCCAGCAGCTTGACAGGCGGGAGTGAAAAACTGTTTTTT. It is translated as CASSLTGGSEKLFF.

The chain links TRBV10-3 to TRBJ2-1, with D uncertain. CDR1 is ENHRY, CDR2 SYGVKD, per germline. V lost 6 bases, J lost 0 bases, and 15 bases lay in between. This CDR3 contains 16 residues. CDR3 sequence (DNA): TGTGCCATCAGCCCTGACGACTCGAGCTCCTACAATGAGCAGTTCTTC. This sequence encodes CAISPDDSSSYNEQFF.

This clone was detected once. The chain joins TRBV27 to TRBJ2-3, with 8 bases that match TRBD2. The V gene end was trimmed by 7 bases and the J gene end by 2 bases; junction bases not matched to a gene: 5. The length of the CDR3 is 14 residues. Germline V gene sequence: CDR1 MNHEY, CDR2 SMNVEV (reference sequence). For the CDR3, the DNA is TGTGCCAGCACCGACGGGGGGGCCACAGATACGCAGTATTTT. Its translation is CASTDGGATDTQYF.

The rearrangement joins TRBV28 to TRBJ2-7, with D uncertain. Germline CDR1 is MDHEN and CDR2 is SYDVKM. V lost 4 bases and J lost 0, with 10 bases in between. The CDR3 consists of 14 residues. CDR3 sequence reads: CASSYGASSYEQYF. The CDR3 DNA is TGTGCCAGCAGTTACGGAGCGAGCTCCTACGAGCAGTACTTC.

The chain links TRBV7-8 to TRBJ1-1; perhaps TRBD1 as D (6 bases). V shed 1 base and J shed 3 bases, with 12 bases lying between them. Germline V lookup: CDR1 SGHVS, CDR2 FQNEAQ. The CDR3 totals 15 residues. CDR3 residues: CASSLERGGYTEAFF. For the CDR3, the DNA is TGTGCCAGCAGCTTAGAAAGGGGGGGATACACTGAAGCTTTCTTT.

This sequence joins TRBV6-5 and TRBJ1-1; D ambiguous. The germline gives CDR1 MNHEY, CDR2 SVGAGI. This CDR3 has 11 amino acids. Trimming took 2 bases from V and 8 from J, leaving 6 bases between them. The CDR3 sequence is CASSYGGEAFF. The DNA of the CDR3 is TGTGCCAGCAGTTACGGCGGGGAAGCTTTCTTT.

The rearrangement uses TRBV5-1 and TRBJ1-1; unclear D gene. Germline lookup yields CDR1 SGHRS and CDR2 YFSETQ. V was clipped by 4 bases and J by 3 bases, with 7 bases between them. This CDR3 contains 12 residues. This CDR3 reads CASSLSDTEAFF. CDR3 in DNA: TGCGCCAGCAGCCTCAGTGACACTGAAGCTTTCTTT. The whole variable domain, filled in from reference TRBV5-1 and TRBJ1-1, reads KAGVTQTPRYLIKTRGQQVTLSCSPISGHRSVSWYQQTPGQGLQFLFEYFSETQRNKGNFPGRFSGRQFSNSRSEMNVSTLELGDSALYLCASSLSDTEAFFGQGTRLTVV.

The gene calls are TRBV11-3 and TRBJ1-1, with 9 nucleotides matching TRBD1. Losses at the gene ends were 4 bases for V and 2 bases for J; bases not matched to a gene: 2. The CDR3 loop spans 14 amino acids. Germline CDR1 and CDR2: SGHNT and YENEEA. In DNA, the CDR3 is TGTGCCAGCAGCTCGGGACAGGGTAACACTGAAGCTTTCTTT. Translation: CASSSGQGNTEAFF.

CDR3 region: CASSHGLAYNEQFF. CDR3 coding DNA: TGCGCCAGCAGCCACGGACTAGCGTACAATGAGCAGTTCTTC. V is TRBV4-1 and J is TRBJ2-1, with 9 bases identical to TRBD2. The CDR3 covers 14 residues. Germline loops: CDR1 MGHRA, CDR2 YSYEKL. The V and J ends lost 3 bases and 4 bases, in that order; junction bases with no gene match: 1.

In its sample, this clone was seen once. The sample carries other DNA sequences with the same CDR3. The V call is TRBV27, the J call TRBJ1-5; no definite D call. V lost 3 bases and J 1 base, leaving 10 bases between the germline ends. Germline V lookup: CDR1 MNHEY, CDR2 SMNVEV (reference sequence). The CDR3 totals 15 residues. The CDR3 DNA follows: TGTGCCAGCAGTTTGGTGTACGGGAGCAATCAGCCCCAGCATTTT. Amino acids: CASSLVYGSNQPQHF.

The rearrangement links TRBV10-3 to TRBJ2-7; TRBD2 is a possible D gene (6 bases). Looked up from germline, CDR1 is ENHRY and CDR2 is SYGVKD. The CDR3 totals 15 residues. V shed 4 bases and J shed 3 bases, with 16 bases lying between them. For the CDR3, the DNA is TGTGCCATCAGTGGGGTACCGGGACTGAACTACGAGCAGTACTTC. This sequence encodes CAISGVPGLNYEQYF.

The V and J genes are TRBV6-5 and TRBJ2-4, with 7 bases matching TRBD1. Germline lookup yields CDR1 MNHEY and CDR2 SVGAGI. J was trimmed by 7 bases and V by 5 bases; bases with no gene match: 11. This CDR3 is 15 amino acids long. CDR3 protein: CASSPRQGTGNIQYF. Written as DNA, the CDR3 is TGTGCCAGCAGTCCCCGACAGGGAACCGGGAACATTCAGTACTTC.

The chain combines TRBV6-4 with TRBJ2-3; 7 bases match TRBD2. Germline V gene lookup returns CDR1 MRHNA and CDR2 SNTAGT. J lost 4 bases, V lost 0 bases, and 4 bases had no gene match. The CDR3 has 15 amino acids. The CDR3 protein is CASSDSGGRSDTQYF. The CDR3 nucleotides read TGTGCCAGCAGTGACTCCGGGGGGAGGTCAGATACGCAGTATTTT.